Detailed here is one TCR beta chain. In its sample, this clonotype was seen many times. No antigen is known for it. No quality values exist for individual bases; no much larger clone is one base distant. The CDR3 has 14 amino acids, counting the end cysteine and phenylalanine. The entry retains the CDR3 DNA only, 42 bases that are in frame from base 1. At the junction V is shortened by 4 bases and J by 6 bases, with 15 bases in between. The germline V gene yields KGHSH for CDR1 and LQKENI for CDR2. This sample stems from a study of prognosis after radiotherapy for stage I lung cancer (dated by TCRdb to the early 2020s). The study in broad terms: Between April 2018 and January 2019, about 20 stage I NSCLC patients were enrolled in Nanjing, China. Roughly 15 cases involved newly diagnosed primary stage I lung tumors, and roughly five involved oligometastatic NSCLC subsequent to surgical resection of the primary tumor. Every patient was deemed medically inoperable, 12 to 13 because of comorbidities and more than 5 because they refused surgery. The cohort comprised fewer than 15 men and 6 or 7 women with a median age of almost 75 years, ranging from 53 to 84 years. Squamous cell carcinoma histology was identified in 7 or 8 patients, and adenocarcinoma histology was identified in twelve patients. SBRT was given in 3 to 5 fractions with a biologically effective dose of at least 100 Gy, using image-guided IMRT or VMAT. In every patient, SBRT was given without any concurrent therapy. Four of the 19 patients developed distant metastases after SBRT, at a median of about seven months; the other 15 showed no significant progression. Peripheral blood TCR beta repertoires were profiled in stage I NSCLC patients before and after stereotactic body radiotherapy, and the repertoires were related to distant failure. The study took one blood sample before SBRT and one after SBRT from each of roughly 20 patients and sequenced all 40 or so samples.

Two rounds of multiplex PCR on genomic DNA were used to amplify the TCR beta CDR3 region. The first PCR round used primers specific to each TRBV and TRBJ gene, with sequences filed in Chinese patent CN105087789A. Universal primers were used in the second round of PCR. The Roche High Pure PCR Template Preparation Kit was used to extract genomic DNA from frozen PBMCs. An Illumina HiSeq 3000 was used to sequence the libraries paired-end with 151 bp reads. The authors' pipeline ran thus. CutAdapt was used to discard raw reads that did not contain the multiplex PCR primer sequences. PEAR was used to merge high-quality paired reads into contigs. MiXCR assigned TRB V, D and J gene segments to each contig by aligning to reference sequences. To remove sequencing errors, CDR3 sequences were clustered according to base quality and sequence similarity. Shannon entropy, normalized by the natural log of the productive TCR sequence number, served as the measure of diversity. One minus Shannon entropy divided by the natural log of the number of unique clonotypes was used as the definition of clonality. The Youden index of ROC curves was used to select progression-free survival cut-offs for repertoire metrics, and analyses were performed in R 3.5.3. TCRdb reanalyzed the raw reads on its own, using fastp at Q25 for trimming and MiXCR for clone calling, and kept in-frame beta chains. Rows with a matching CDR3 protein are joined into one entry that keeps the most common DNA and genes. TCRdb's processing, not the authors', yielded these V and J calls. The sample includes roughly 30,000 distinct CDR3 sequences, with about 41% observed a single time. The ten largest clones represent 32% of the sample.

All patients had node-negative disease on CT and PET/CT, and none had a history of other malignancies or had previously received chemotherapy or radiotherapy. At each of the two time points, six milliliters of peripheral venous blood were collected into EDTA tubes. Ficoll-Paque Plus density-gradient centrifugation was used to isolate PBMCs. Immediately after collection, samples were stored at -80 degrees C until analysis. Overall results and qualifications from the work: No determination of tumor specificity was made for expanded TCR clones. Post-SBRT Shannon entropy and its change from baseline were lower in patients who developed distant metastases; baseline Shannon entropy was not associated with metastases. All reported P values were unadjusted for multiple comparisons. Differences in TRBV and TRBJ usage frequencies by metastasis status were reportedly observed in two V genes at baseline and in several V and two J genes after SBRT. After SBRT, the number of unique TCR clones decreased (median roughly 10,000 before versus fewer than 7,500 after; Wilcoxon paired P=0.011). The small cohort and short follow-up limited the study, so independent validation of the findings is needed.

The receptor chain draws on TRBV18 and TRBJ1-1; TRBD1 could be the D gene, as 6 bases match. Sample: PBMCs, taken before or after stereotactic body radiation therapy (not recorded which). The TCR comes from a donor over 45 with non-small cell lung cancer. CDR3 loop: CASSQSGGAAEAFF. The sequenced DNA: TGTGCCAGCTCACAATCGGGGGGGGCGGCTGAAGCTTTCTTT.